This TCR beta chain originates from a study of blood T cell repertoires in COVID-19. This CDR3 has 15 residues. Germline lookup yields CDR1 SGHVS and CDR2 FNYEAQ. V lost 1 base to trimming and J lost 0 bases, with 8 bases between them. Data came from immunoSEQ multiplex PCR; TCRdb stores just in-frame clones and leaves some out. The repertoire holds some 74,000 clones, with approximately 81% as singletons. V and J are TRBV7-6 and TRBJ2-3; possible D gene TRBD1, 5 bases. The sequenced material came from peripheral blood. The sequence was collected from a woman of 80 years or more with active or convalescent COVID-19. The CDR3 DNA sequence: TGTGCCAGCAGCTTAGGACAGATTAGCACAGATACGCAGTATTTT. Translating gives CASSLGQISTDTQYF. Supplemented by reference TRBV7-6 and TRBJ2-3, the full variable domain reads GAGVSQSPRYKVTKRGQDVALRCDPISGHVSLYWYRQALGQGPEFLTYFNYEAQQDKSGLPNDRFSAERPEGSISTLTIQRTEQRDSAMYRCASSLGQISTDTQYFGPGTRLTVL.